The 9 T cell receptor beta chains reported below all come from one sample, sequenced in a study of monozygotic twins with inflammatory bowel disease. From its re-call of the 5' RACE reads, TCRdb lists each CDR3 protein once, without DNA. Recorded for this sample: 300,000 to 350,000 distinct CDR3 sequences. The specimen sequenced was blood. The source of these receptors is a human donor with ulcerative colitis or Crohn's disease, or a healthy co-twin of an affected twin (not recorded which).

The genes are TRBV3-1 and TRBJ2-3; TCRdb's D gene call, TRBD1, goes unchecked for lack of DNA. Germline CDR1 LGHDT, CDR2 YNNKEL (reference sequence). The CDR3 has 13 amino acids. This CDR3 reads CASRDHSTDTQYF.

The V and J genes are TRBV7-9 and TRBJ2-3; the TRBD1 assignment by TCRdb is unverifiable without DNA. The CDR3 covers 15 residues. The germline CDR1 and CDR2 sequences are SEHNR and FQNEAQ (reference sequence). CDR3 amino acids: CASSTGTGGADTQYF.

The chain is built from TRBV5-1 and TRBJ2-3; no DNA is available, so the TRBD2 call from TCRdb remains unchecked. The CDR3 is 15 residues long. Germline lookup yields CDR1 SGHRS and CDR2 YFSETQ. CDR3 sequence: CASSLLETSTDTQYF.

The V call is TRBV12-3 or TRBV12-4, the J call TRBJ1-5; TCRdb reports TRBD1, a call that lacks DNA to check it against. The CDR3 sequence is 14 residues long. This chain's CDR3 is CASSFGQPNQPQHF.

The chain joins TRBV11-2 to TRBJ2-1; the TRBD2 assignment by TCRdb is unverifiable without DNA. Germline assignment: CDR1 SGHAT and CDR2 FQNNGV. The CDR3 has 19 amino acids. This chain's CDR3 is CASSSRVPSSGGGVFEQFF.

This CDR3 reads CSALRTSGNTGELFF. This chain connects TRBV20-1 to TRBJ2-2; without DNA, the TCRdb call of TRBD2 cannot be checked. This CDR3 region has 15 residues. The germline V gene has CDR1 DFQATT and CDR2 SNEGSKA (reference sequence).

V usage is TRBV20-1 and J usage is TRBJ2-1; TCRdb calls TRBD2, which cannot be checked without DNA. CDR3 length: 14 amino acids. CDR1 DFQATT and CDR2 SNEGSKA come from the germline V gene (reference sequence). This CDR3 is CSARTSKGWDEQFF.

The V gene is TRBV27, the J gene TRBJ2-2; the D gene TCRdb calls, TRBD2, cannot be checked with no DNA. The germline V gene encodes CDR1 MNHEY and CDR2 SMNVEV (reference sequence). CDR3 size: 16 residues. This CDR3 is CASSFTSGWNTGELFF.

The chain has TRBV7-2 and TRBJ2-3. The CDR3 extends over 12 amino acids. The germline V gene has CDR1 SGHTA and CDR2 FQGNSA. This CDR3 is CASSYVTDTQYF.